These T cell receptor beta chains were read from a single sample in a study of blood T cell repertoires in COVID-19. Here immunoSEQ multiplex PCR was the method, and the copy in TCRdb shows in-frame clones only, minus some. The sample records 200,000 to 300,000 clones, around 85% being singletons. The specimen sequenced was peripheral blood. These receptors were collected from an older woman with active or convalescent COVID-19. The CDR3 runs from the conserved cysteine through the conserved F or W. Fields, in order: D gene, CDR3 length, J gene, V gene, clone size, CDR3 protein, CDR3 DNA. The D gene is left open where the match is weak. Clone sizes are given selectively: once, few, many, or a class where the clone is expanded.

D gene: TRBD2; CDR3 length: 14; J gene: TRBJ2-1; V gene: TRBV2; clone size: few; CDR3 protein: CASKPGLAANEQFF; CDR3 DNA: TGTGCCAGCAAGCCGGGACTAGCAGCTAATGAGCAGTTCTTC
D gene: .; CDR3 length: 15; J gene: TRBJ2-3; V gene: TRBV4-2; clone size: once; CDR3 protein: CASSQEKLLPLAQYF; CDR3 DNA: TGTGCCAGCAGCCAAGAGAAGCTGCTACCGCTCGCGCAGTATTTT
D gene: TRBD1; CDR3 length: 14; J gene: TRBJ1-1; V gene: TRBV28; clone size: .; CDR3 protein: CASSLGQMNTEAFF; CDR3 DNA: TGTGCCAGCAGTCTGGGACAGATGAACACTGAAGCTTTCTTT
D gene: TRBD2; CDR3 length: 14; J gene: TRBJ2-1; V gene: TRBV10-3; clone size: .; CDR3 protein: CAISESGGEAQQFF; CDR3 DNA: TGTGCCATCAGTGAGTCGGGGGGGGAGGCCCAGCAGTTCTTC
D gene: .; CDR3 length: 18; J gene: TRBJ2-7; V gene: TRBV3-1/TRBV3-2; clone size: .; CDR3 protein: CASSQDLEPGLMPYEQYF; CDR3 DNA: TGTGCCAGCAGCCAAGATCTTGAGCCCGGACTGATGCCCTACGAGCAGTACTTC
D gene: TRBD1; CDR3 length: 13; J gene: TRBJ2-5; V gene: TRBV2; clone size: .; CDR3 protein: CASRSDRGRTQYF; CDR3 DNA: TGTGCCAGCAGGAGTGACAGGGGTAGGACCCAGTACTTC
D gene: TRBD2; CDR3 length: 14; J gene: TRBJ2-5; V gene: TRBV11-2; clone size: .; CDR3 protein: CASSLTLGGETQYF; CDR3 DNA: TGTGCCAGCAGCTTAACCCTGGGGGGGGAGACCCAGTACTTC
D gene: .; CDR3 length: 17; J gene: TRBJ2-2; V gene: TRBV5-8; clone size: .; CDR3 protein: CASSLYPGQSNTGELFF; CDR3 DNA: TGTGCCAGCAGCTTGTACCCGGGACAATCGAACACCGGGGAGCTGTTTTTT
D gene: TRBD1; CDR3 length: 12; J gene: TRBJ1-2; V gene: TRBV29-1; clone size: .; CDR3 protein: CSVGGQGYGYTF; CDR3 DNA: TGCAGCGTTGGAGGACAGGGCTATGGCTACACCTTC
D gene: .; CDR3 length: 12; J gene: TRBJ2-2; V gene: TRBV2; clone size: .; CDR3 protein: CASRTYTGELFF; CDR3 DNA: TGTGCCAGCAGGACATACACCGGGGAGCTGTTTTTT
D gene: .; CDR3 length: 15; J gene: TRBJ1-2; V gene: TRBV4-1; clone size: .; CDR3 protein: CASSQGLSRNYGYTF; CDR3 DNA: TGCGCCAGCAGCCAAGGTCTATCCAGGAACTATGGCTACACCTTC
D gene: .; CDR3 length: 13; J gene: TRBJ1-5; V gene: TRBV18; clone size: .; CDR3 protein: CASSPGAGQPQHF; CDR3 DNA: TGTGCCAGCTCACCAGGGGCAGGGCAGCCCCAGCATTTT
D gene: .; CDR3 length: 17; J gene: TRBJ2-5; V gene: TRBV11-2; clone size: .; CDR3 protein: CASSLVQVAGARETQYF; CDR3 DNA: TGTGCCAGCAGCTTAGTCCAGGTTGCGGGGGCGAGGGAGACCCAGTACTTC
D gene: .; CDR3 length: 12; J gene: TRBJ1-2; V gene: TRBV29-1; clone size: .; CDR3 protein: CSVGGENYGYTF; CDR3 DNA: TGCAGCGTTGGGGGGGAAAACTATGGCTACACCTTC
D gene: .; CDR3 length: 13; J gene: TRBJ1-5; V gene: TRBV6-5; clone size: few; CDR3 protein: CASRLNREGPQHF; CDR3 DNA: TGTGCCAGCAGGTTAAACAGGGAAGGGCCCCAGCATTTT
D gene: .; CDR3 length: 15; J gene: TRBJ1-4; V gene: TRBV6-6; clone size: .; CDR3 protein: CASSTRYGGNEKLFF; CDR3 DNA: TGTGCCAGCAGTACCCGGTACGGGGGGAATGAAAAACTGTTTTTT